Each of the 29 T cell receptor beta chains below was sequenced from the same sample in a study of identical twins. TCRdb analysed the 5' RACE reads with MiXCR anew, one entry per CDR3 protein. This table has 450,000 or so distinct CDR3 sequences, about 13% appearing once. This sample was shared with a second study, whose subject was yellow fever vaccine responses in identical twins.

Sequencing was performed on CD4+ T cells sorted from blood. Receptor source: a woman aged 18-29 years in good health.

This clonotype has just a few counts. The CDR3 DNA follows: TGTGCCAGCAGCCCCCAACCCGGGGAGCTGTTTTTT. Its protein is CASSPQPGELFF. The rearrangement joins TRBV7-2 to TRBJ2-2; D gene unclear. Germline CDR1 reads SGHTA; CDR2 reads FQGNSA. The CDR3 contains 12 residues. Trimming stripped 5 bases from V and 6 bases from J, with 7 bases between.

This clonotype has a count of ten or more. The chain has TRBV6-5 and TRBJ2-7; D tentatively fits TRBD1 or TRBD2 (5 bases each). Germline V gene lookup returns CDR1 MNHEY and CDR2 SVGAGI. The CDR3 spans 16 residues. Trimming shortened V by 0 bases and J by 3 bases, and 15 bases separated the two germline ends. The CDR3 is CASSYSGDGAFYEQYF. DNA for the CDR3: TGTGCCAGCAGTTACTCAGGGGACGGAGCCTTCTACGAGCAGTACTTC.

There are many counts of this clonotype. This chain joins TRBV4-2 and TRBJ2-6, with 7 bases that match TRBD1. The CDR3 loop spans 18 amino acids. After removal of 1 base from V and 0 bases from J, the junction contained 6 bases not matched to a gene. The germline gives CDR1 LGHNA, CDR2 YNFKEQ. CDR3 bases: TGTGCCAGCAGCCAAGTTCGGGACAGTTTCTCTGGGGCCAACGTCCTGACTTTC. Translated, it gives CASSQVRDSFSGANVLTF.

The V and J genes are TRBV3-1 and TRBJ2-1; TRBD2 aligns across 10 bases. Trimming cost V 6 bases and J 10 bases; bases outside gene matches: 15. Looked up from germline, CDR1 is LGHDT and CDR2 is YNNKEL (reference sequence). The CDR3 is 16 residues long. The CDR3 bases are TGTGCCAGCAGTTCCCAAGCGGGAGGGAGTGTCTGGGAGCAGTTCTTC. It is translated as CASSSQAGGSVWEQFF.

Ten or more counts support this clonotype. This chain uses TRBV29-1 with TRBJ2-2, with a tentative D call TRBD2 (5 bases). Germline V gene lookup returns CDR1 SQVTM and CDR2 ANQGSEA. Trimming pared 4 bases from V and 5 bases from J, leaving 14 bases between. The CDR3 totals 14 residues. The CDR3 loop is CSVGYGVRTGELFF. CDR3 nucleotides: TGCAGCGTTGGCTACGGGGTGCGGACCGGGGAGCTGTTTTTT.

This clonotype turned up a few times. The chain carries TRBV5-1 and TRBJ2-1, with 11 nucleotides matching TRBD2. The CDR3 covers 15 residues. Germline CDR1 is SGHRS and CDR2 is YFSETQ. The V segment lost 4 bases and the J segment 3 bases; nucleotides outside the gene matches: 3. Here the CDR3 DNA reads TGCGCCAGCAGCACTAGCGGGAGTCTCTACAATGAGCAGTTCTTC. This translates into CASSTSGSLYNEQFF.

This clonotype was detected only a few times. The chain is built from TRBV7-2 and TRBJ2-3; D uncertain. The V gene's germline CDR1 is SGHTA and CDR2 FQGNSA. The V end was cut by 5 bases, the J end by 0 bases, with 9 bases between. The CDR3 extends over 14 amino acids. For the CDR3, the DNA is TGTGCCAGCAGCGACGGCTGGAGCACAGATACGCAGTATTTT. Translating gives CASSDGWSTDTQYF.

Many counts were recorded for this clonotype. The V and J genes are TRBV6-1 and TRBJ1-3; D ambiguous. The germline V and J ends were trimmed by 10 bases and 0 bases, with 13 bases remaining between them. The CDR3 consists of 14 residues. Germline V lookup: CDR1 MNHNS, CDR2 SASEGT. CDR3 amino acids: CATSASDSGNTIYF. Written as DNA, the CDR3 is TGTGCCACCTCCGCATCAGACTCTGGAAACACCATATATTTT.

This clonotype was observed many times. J is TRBJ2-7 and V is TRBV5-1; 7 nucleotides match TRBD1. Germline CDR1 is SGHRS and CDR2 is YFSETQ. The V segment lost 4 bases and the J segment 2 bases; nucleotides outside the gene matches: 6. The CDR3 is 14 amino acids. The CDR3 region is CASSPQTGTYEQYF. For the CDR3, the DNA is TGCGCCAGCAGCCCCCAGACAGGGACCTACGAGCAGTACTTC.

The sample holds a few counts of this clonotype. The chain carries TRBV5-1 and TRBJ2-3; 10 nucleotides line up with TRBD2. V trimming: 6 bases; J trimming: 1 base; junction bases outside the gene matches: 2. CDR1 is SGHRS, CDR2 YFSETQ, per germline. The length of the CDR3 is 14 residues. The CDR3 is CASTGLAGTDTQYF. CDR3 coding DNA: TGCGCCAGCACCGGACTAGCGGGCACAGATACGCAGTATTTT.

This clonotype has only a few counts. The chain joins TRBV28 to TRBJ2-2, with D possibly TRBD2 on 7 matching bases. Germline V lookup: CDR1 MDHEN, CDR2 SYDVKM. V dropped 6 bases and J dropped 5 bases, with 13 bases sitting between them. The CDR3 spans 14 residues. CDR3 bases: TGTGCCAGCAGGGCCGGGGGGCAGACCGGGGAGCTGTTTTTT. Protein sequence: CASRAGGQTGELFF.

This clonotype was picked up many times. The chain combines TRBV18 with TRBJ2-1, with 9 bases aligning to TRBD2. Germline loops: CDR1 KGHSH, CDR2 LQKENI. This CDR3 is built from 15 residues. V lost 4 bases, J lost 4 bases, and 5 bases stayed unmatched. The CDR3: CASSQGLANYNEQFF. DNA of the CDR3: TGTGCCAGCTCACAAGGACTAGCGAATTACAATGAGCAGTTCTTC.

At least ten counts were recorded for this clonotype. V is TRBV4-2 and J is TRBJ2-1; D remains ambiguous. Deletions cut 4 bases from V and 7 bases from J, with 29 bases between. Germline CDR1 is LGHNA and CDR2 is YNFKEQ. The CDR3 extends over 19 amino acids. The CDR3 here is CASSLFSMSHSSNINEQFF. The CDR3 DNA is TGTGCCAGCAGCCTCTTCTCGATGAGCCACTCCTCCAATATAAATGAGCAGTTCTTC.

There are a few counts of this clonotype. The V gene is TRBV15, the J gene TRBJ2-1; 10 bases map to TRBD1. Germline values: CDR1 LNHNV, CDR2 YYDKDF (reference sequence). This CDR3 contains 15 residues. The V and J ends lost 0 bases and 8 bases, in that order; junction bases with no gene match: 4. The CDR3 nucleotides read TGTGCCACCAGCAGAGATGTCGGACAGGGGGATGAGCAGTTCTTC. Its translation: CATSRDVGQGDEQFF.

This clonotype was seen only a few times. This chain uses TRBV27 with TRBJ1-6, with a tentative D call TRBD1 (5 bases). The CDR3 totals 17 residues. V was clipped by 1 base and J by 5 bases, with 15 bases between them. Germline lookup yields CDR1 MNHEY and CDR2 SMNVEV (reference sequence). The CDR3 is CASSLFRGTGHNSPLHF. The CDR3 coding sequence is TGTGCCAGCAGTTTATTTCGGGGGACCGGCCATAATTCACCCCTCCACTTT.

This clonotype was recorded at least ten times. The rearrangement links TRBV7-9 to TRBJ1-5, with 10 bases aligning to TRBD1. This CDR3 has 15 amino acids. Trimming cost V 4 bases and J 4 bases; bases outside gene matches: 4. Germline CDR1 is SEHNR and CDR2 is FQNEAQ (reference sequence). The CDR3 DNA reads TGTGCCAGCAGCTGGGGACAGGGGAGAAATCAGCCCCAGCATTTT. Translation gives CASSWGQGRNQPQHF. Drawing the rest from reference TRBV7-9 and TRBJ1-5, the complete variable domain is DTGVSQNPRHKITKRGQNVTFRCDPISEHNRLYWYRQTLGQGPEFLTYFQNEAQLEKSRLLSDRFSAERPKGSFSTLEIQRTEQGDSAMYLCASSWGQGRNQPQHFGDGTRLSIL.

The chain links TRBV7-2 to TRBJ2-3; perhaps TRBD1 as D (5 bases). CDR1 SGHTA and CDR2 FQGNSA come from the germline V gene. The ends were cut back, 5 bases at V and 8 bases at J, with 11 bases in the middle. The CDR3 has 12 amino acids. The CDR3 DNA reads TGTGCCAGCAGCGCCGACAGCTTTACGCAGTATTTT. It codes for CASSADSFTQYF.

This clonotype was seen ten or more times. The V and J genes are TRBV12-3 or TRBV12-4 and TRBJ1-5; D gene ambiguous. The V and J ends lost 7 bases and 6 bases respectively, with 16 bases between them. CDR3 length: 14 residues. This CDR3 reads CASTPPGEGQPQHF. For the CDR3, the DNA is TGTGCCAGCACCCCCCCCGGTGAGGGTCAGCCCCAGCATTTT.

The chain has TRBV28 and TRBJ2-7; D not resolved. Germline V gene data show CDR1 as MDHEN and CDR2 as SYDVKM. This CDR3 contains 15 residues. Deletions cut 4 bases from V and 4 bases from J, with 17 bases between. This CDR3 is CASSSTAFGDYEQYF. The CDR3 DNA follows: TGTGCCAGCAGTTCTACCGCATTCGGAGATTACGAGCAGTACTTC.

This clonotype was observed a handful of times. J is TRBJ2-3 and V is TRBV3-1, with 15 bases that match TRBD2. The CDR3 runs to 15 residues. Trimming took 4 bases from V and 7 from J; bases not matched to a gene: 3. Looked up from germline, CDR1 is LGHDT and CDR2 is YNNKEL (reference sequence). CDR3 bases: TGTGCCAGCAGCCGGGGACTAGCGGGGGGCCATACGCAGTATTTT. It is translated as CASSRGLAGGHTQYF.

The chain uses TRBV21-1 and TRBJ2-2; TRBD1 was called by the table and not checked on the DNA. TRBV21-1 is a documented pseudogene. The CDR3 totals 17 residues. For the CDR3, the DNA is TGTGCCAGCAGCAAACGGAAACAGGGGGCTTGCGCCGGGGAGCTGTTTTTT. This codes for CASSKRKQGACAGELFF.

The V gene is TRBV20-1, the J gene TRBJ1-1; no clear D. Germline V gene data show CDR1 as DFQATT and CDR2 as SNEGSKA (reference sequence). V gave up 0 bases and J gave up 0 bases, with 11 bases separating them. The CDR3 consists of 15 residues. CDR3 bases: TGCAGTGCTAGAGACTCGACGGCGTTGAACACTGAAGCTTTCTTT. Its protein product is CSARDSTALNTEAFF.

This clonotype was seen many times. The chain recombines TRBV12-3 or TRBV12-4 with TRBJ2-2; D unclear. Between the trimmed V and J ends, which lost 7 bases and 6 bases, there was a span of 12 bases. The CDR3 has 13 amino acids. The DNA for the CDR3 is TGTGCCAGCACCATCATATCCCCCGGGGAGCTGTTTTTT. It encodes CASTIISPGELFF.

This clonotype was detected a few times. This chain joins TRBV6-1 and TRBJ1-1; 8 bases are shared with TRBD1. CDR1 and CDR2 (germline): MNHNS, SASEGT. Unmatched junction bases numbered 5, after V lost 4 bases and J lost 4 bases. The CDR3 sequence is 14 residues long. The CDR3 region is CASSVDRDSTEAFF. The CDR3 DNA follows: TGTGCCAGCAGTGTGGACAGGGATAGCACTGAAGCTTTCTTT.

This clonotype was picked up a small number of times. J is TRBJ2-3 and V is TRBV7-3, with 8 nucleotides matching TRBD1. The J segment lost 3 bases and the V segment lost 4 bases, leaving 9 bases of the junction unmatched. The length of the CDR3 is 16 residues. Germline CDR1 SGHTA, CDR2 FQGTGA. The CDR3 nucleotides read TGTGCCAGCAGCTCCGCTCCCAGGGGGCGGACAGATACGCAGTATTTT. This translates into CASSSAPRGRTDTQYF.

The V call is TRBV6-1, the J call TRBJ2-2; D possibly matches TRBD1 or TRBD2 (5 bases each). Per the germline V gene, CDR1 is MNHNS and CDR2 is SASEGT. There are 14 residues in the CDR3. V gave up 6 bases and J gave up 7 bases, with 15 bases separating them. The CDR3 nucleotides read TGTGCCAGCAGCAGGGACCGCGGTGGCGGGGAGCTGTTTTTT. It is translated as CASSRDRGGGELFF.

V and J are TRBV7-2 and TRBJ2-5; D perhaps matches TRBD2 (5 bases). CDR1 is SGHTA, CDR2 FQGNSA, per germline. The V and J ends lost 7 bases and 2 bases respectively, with 23 bases between them. This CDR3 comprises 17 residues. The CDR3 nucleotides read TGTGCCAGCACCCCAGCGGTTAGCCCCTTGGGTCAAGAGACCCAGTACTTC. This gives the protein CASTPAVSPLGQETQYF.

This clonotype was detected many times. The chain links TRBV2 to TRBJ1-1, with TRBD1 as a possible D gene (5 bases). V was shortened by 0 bases and J by 4 bases, with 9 bases between the two germline ends. Germline V gene lookup returns CDR1 SNHLY and CDR2 FYNNEI. The CDR3 length is 14 residues. CDR3 residues: CASSEARGTTEAFF. The CDR3 DNA sequence: TGTGCCAGCAGTGAAGCCCGGGGGACCACTGAAGCTTTCTTT.

This clonotype occurred many times. The chain links TRBV11-2 to TRBJ2-5; D gene uncertain. The CDR3 is made up of 13 amino acids. V lost 1 base to trimming and J lost 3 bases, with 6 bases between them. The germline gives CDR1 SGHAT, CDR2 FQNNGV. For the CDR3, the DNA is TGTGCCAGCAGCTTAGTCCGGGAAGAGACCCAGTACTTC. This translates into CASSLVREETQYF.